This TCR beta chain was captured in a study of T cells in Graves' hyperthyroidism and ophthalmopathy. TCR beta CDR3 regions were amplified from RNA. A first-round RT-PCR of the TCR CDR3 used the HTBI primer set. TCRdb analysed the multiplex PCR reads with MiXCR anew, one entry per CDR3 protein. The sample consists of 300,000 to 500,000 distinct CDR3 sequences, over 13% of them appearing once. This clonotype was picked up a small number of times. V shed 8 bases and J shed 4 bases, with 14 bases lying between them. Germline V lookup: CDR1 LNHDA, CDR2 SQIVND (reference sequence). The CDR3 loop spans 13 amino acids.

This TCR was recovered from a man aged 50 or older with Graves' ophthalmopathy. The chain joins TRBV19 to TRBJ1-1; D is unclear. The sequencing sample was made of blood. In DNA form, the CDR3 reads TGTGCCAGTGAGCAACCCGTGGGCACTGAAGCTTTCTTT. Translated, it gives CASEQPVGTEAFF.